This record covers a single T cell receptor (beta chain). Source study methods: How many nucleated cells were present was estimated from reference gene primer amplification. Sequencing was performed with immunoSEQ multiplex PCR; in TCRdb, only in-frame clones are kept and a portion is missing. The DNA gave D and trimming, while V, J and clone size come from that table. Seen here are 100,000 to 150,000 clones, 87% observed once, and the top ten hold roughly 2.2%. Germline V gene lookup returns CDR1 GTSNPN and CDR2 SVGIG (reference sequence). The CDR3 loop spans 14 amino acids. J was trimmed by 3 bases and V by 2 bases; bases with no gene match: 3. This record belongs to a study of blood T cell repertoires in COVID-19.

The sequenced sample consisted of peripheral blood. The gene calls are TRBV30 and TRBJ1-5; 8 nucleotides agree with TRBD1. The clonotype was recovered from a woman in her fifties or sixties with acute or convalescent COVID-19. As DNA, the CDR3 is TGTGCCTGGAGTTCGACAGGGGACAATCAGCCCCAGCATTTT. This translates into CAWSSTGDNQPQHF. Using reference TRBV30 and TRBJ1-5 for the parts outside the CDR3, the full variable domain is SQTIHQWPATLVQPVGSPLSLECTVEGTSNPNLYWYRQAAGRGLQLLFYSVGIGQISSEVPQNLSASRPQDRQFILSSKKLLLSDSGFYLCAWSSTGDNQPQHFGDGTRLSIL.